This T cell receptor (beta chain) was identified in a study of a mutant IDH1 vaccine in newly diagnosed glioma. Trimming removed 3 bases from V and 5 bases from J, with 11 bases in between. The CDR3 runs 13 residues. The germline V gene has CDR1 LNHDA and CDR2 SQIVND (reference sequence). Time point noted: baseline, week 1 (first vaccination visit). The treatment is: pre-vaccination baseline after standard-of-care therapy. The data were produced by immunoSEQ multiplex PCR, yet TCRdb's version contains in-frame clones alone and is incomplete. The sample lists 85,000 to 100,000 clones, roughly 75% seen once, with roughly 6.9% in the top ten.

The chain uses TRBV19 and TRBJ2-7; no reliable D call. The receptor comes from a man aged 35 to 55 with glioma. The specimen comprised PBMCs, sampled from a glioma patient treated with radiotherapy, temozolomide or both. The CDR3 coding sequence is TGTGCCAGTAGTATCCAAACGGGCAACGAGCAGTACTTC. Its protein is CASSIQTGNEQYF. The full variable domain, rest sourced from reference TRBV19 and TRBJ2-7, is DGGITQSPKYLFRKEGQNVTLSCEQNLNHDAMYWYRQDPGQGLRLIYYSQIVNDFQKGDIAEGYSVSREKKESFPLTVTSAQKNPTAFYLCASSIQTGNEQYFGPGTRLTVT.